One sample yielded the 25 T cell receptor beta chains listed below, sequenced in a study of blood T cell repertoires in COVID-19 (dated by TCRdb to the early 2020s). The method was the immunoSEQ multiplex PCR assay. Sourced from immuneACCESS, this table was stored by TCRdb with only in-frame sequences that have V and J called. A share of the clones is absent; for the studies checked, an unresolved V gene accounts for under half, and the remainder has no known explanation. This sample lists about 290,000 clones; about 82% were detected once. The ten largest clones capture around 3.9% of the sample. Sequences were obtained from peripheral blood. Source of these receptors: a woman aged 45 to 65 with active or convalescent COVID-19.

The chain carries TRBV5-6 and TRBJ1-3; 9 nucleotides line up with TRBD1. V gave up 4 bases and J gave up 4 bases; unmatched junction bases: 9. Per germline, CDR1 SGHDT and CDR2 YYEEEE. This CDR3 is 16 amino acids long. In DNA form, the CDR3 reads TGTGCCAGCAGCGACAGTACAGGGGGCCGAGGAAACACCATATATTTT. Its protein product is CASSDSTGGRGNTIYF.

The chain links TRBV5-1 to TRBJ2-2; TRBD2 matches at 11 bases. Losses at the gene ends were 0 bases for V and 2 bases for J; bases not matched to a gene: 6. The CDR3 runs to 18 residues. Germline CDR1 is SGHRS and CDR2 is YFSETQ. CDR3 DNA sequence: TGCGCCAGCAGCTTGGGTCTTCTAGCGGGAGGTAACACCGGGGAGCTGTTTTTT. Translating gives CASSLGLLAGGNTGELFF.

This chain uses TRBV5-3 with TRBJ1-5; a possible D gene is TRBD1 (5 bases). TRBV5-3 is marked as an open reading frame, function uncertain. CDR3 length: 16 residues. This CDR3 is CDERVWGRNSNQPQHF. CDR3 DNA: TGTGACGAGCGGGTGTGGGGGAGGAATAGCAATCAGCCCCAGCATTTT.

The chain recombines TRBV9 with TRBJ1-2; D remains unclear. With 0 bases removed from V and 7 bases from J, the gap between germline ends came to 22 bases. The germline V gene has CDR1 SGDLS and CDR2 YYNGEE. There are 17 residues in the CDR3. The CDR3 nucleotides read TGTGCCAGCAGCGTAGGGTCGGCAGAAATGCCGGGTGGTGGCTACACCTTC. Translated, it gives CASSVGSAEMPGGGYTF.

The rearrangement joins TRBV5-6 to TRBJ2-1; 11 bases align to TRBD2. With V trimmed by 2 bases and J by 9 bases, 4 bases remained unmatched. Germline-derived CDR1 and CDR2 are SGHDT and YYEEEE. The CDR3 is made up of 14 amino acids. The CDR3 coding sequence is TGTGCCAGCAGCTTTAGCGGGAGGGCTTTTGAGCAGTTCTTC. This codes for CASSFSGRAFEQFF.

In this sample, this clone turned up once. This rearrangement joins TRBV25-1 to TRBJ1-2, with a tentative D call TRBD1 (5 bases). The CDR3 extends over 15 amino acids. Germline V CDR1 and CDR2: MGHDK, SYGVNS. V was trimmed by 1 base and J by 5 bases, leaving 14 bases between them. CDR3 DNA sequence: TGTGCCAGCAGTGAATCGAAGGGGCCGGCATATGGCTACACCTTC. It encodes CASSESKGPAYGYTF.

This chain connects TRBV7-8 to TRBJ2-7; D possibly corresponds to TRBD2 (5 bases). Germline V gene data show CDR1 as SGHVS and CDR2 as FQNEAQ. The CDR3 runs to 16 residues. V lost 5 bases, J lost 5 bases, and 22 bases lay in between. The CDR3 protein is CASSPIAGNTGDEQYF. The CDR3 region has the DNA TGTGCCAGCAGCCCGATCGCGGGCAATACCGGCGACGAGCAGTACTTC.

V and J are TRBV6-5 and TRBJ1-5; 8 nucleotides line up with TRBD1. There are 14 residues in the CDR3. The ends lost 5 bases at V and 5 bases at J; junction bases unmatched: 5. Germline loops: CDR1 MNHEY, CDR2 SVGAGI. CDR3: CASSSPGGYQPQHF. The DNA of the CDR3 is TGTGCCAGCAGTAGCCCAGGGGGCTATCAGCCCCAGCATTTT.

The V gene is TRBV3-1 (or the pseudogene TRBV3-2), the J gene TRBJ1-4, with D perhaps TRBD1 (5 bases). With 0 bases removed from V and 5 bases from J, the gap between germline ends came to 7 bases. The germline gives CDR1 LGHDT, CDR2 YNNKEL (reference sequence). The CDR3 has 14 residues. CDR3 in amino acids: CASSQDRANEKLFF. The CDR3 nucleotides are TGTGCCAGCAGCCAAGACAGGGCCAATGAAAAACTGTTTTTT.

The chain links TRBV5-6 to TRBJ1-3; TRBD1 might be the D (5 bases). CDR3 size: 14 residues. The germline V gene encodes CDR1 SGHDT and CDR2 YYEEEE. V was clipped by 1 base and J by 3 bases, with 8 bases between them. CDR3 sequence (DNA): TGTGCCAGCAGCTTGAGGGGTCTTGGAAACACCATATATTTT. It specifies CASSLRGLGNTIYF.

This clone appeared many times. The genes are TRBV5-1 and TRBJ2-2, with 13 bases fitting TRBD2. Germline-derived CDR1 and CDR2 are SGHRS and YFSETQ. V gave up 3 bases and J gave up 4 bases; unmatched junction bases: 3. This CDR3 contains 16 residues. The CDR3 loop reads CASSWGLAGLTGELFF. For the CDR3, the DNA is TGCGCCAGCAGCTGGGGACTAGCGGGACTCACCGGGGAGCTGTTTTTT.

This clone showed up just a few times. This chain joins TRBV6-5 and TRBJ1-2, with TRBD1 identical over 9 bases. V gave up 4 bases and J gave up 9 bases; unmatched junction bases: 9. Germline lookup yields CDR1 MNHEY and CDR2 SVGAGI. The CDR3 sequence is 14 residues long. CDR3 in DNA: TGTGCCAGCAGTTTATCCGGGACAGGGATAAGCTACACCTTC. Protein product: CASSLSGTGISYTF.

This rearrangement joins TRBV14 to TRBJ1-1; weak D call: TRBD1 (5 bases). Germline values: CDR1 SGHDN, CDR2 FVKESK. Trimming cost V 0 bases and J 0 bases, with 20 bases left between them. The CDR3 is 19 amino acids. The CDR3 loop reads CASSQEARQGLWMNTEAFF. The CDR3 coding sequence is TGTGCCAGCAGCCAAGAGGCACGCCAGGGCCTTTGGATGAACACTGAAGCTTTCTTT.

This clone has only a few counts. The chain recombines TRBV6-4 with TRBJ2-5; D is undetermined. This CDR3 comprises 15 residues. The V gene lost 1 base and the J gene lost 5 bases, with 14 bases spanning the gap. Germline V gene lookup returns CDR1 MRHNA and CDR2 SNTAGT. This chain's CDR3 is CASSDCIPLRETQYF. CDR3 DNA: TGTGCCAGCAGTGACTGTATACCTCTCCGGGAGACCCAGTACTTC.

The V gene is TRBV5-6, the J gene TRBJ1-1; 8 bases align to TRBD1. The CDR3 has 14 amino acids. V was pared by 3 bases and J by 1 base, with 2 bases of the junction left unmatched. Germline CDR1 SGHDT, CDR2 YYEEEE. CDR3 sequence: CASSYRGKNTEAFF. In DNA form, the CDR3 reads TGTGCCAGCAGCTACAGGGGGAAGAACACTGAAGCTTTCTTT.

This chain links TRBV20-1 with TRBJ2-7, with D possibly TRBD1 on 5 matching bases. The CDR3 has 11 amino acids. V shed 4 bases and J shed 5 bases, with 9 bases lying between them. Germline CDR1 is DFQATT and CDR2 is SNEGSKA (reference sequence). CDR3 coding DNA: TGCAGTGCTAAGGACACTGACGAGCAGTACTTC. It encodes CSAKDTDEQYF.

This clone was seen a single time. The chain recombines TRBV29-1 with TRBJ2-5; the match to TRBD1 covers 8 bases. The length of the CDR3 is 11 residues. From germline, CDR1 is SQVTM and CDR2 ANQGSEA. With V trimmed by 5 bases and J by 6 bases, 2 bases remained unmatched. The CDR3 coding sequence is TGCAGCGTTAGACAGGGGAAGACCCAGTACTTC. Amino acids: CSVRQGKTQYF.

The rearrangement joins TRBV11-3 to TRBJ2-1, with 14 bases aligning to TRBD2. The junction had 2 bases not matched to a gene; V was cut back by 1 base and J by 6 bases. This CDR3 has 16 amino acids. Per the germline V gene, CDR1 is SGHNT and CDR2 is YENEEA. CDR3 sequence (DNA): TGTGCCAGCAGCTTAGCGGGGACTAGCGGGGGCAATGAGCAGTTCTTC. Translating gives CASSLAGTSGGNEQFF.

The CDR3 nucleotides read TGTGCCAGCAGCCCGACTAGCGGGAGCTTCGATGAGCAGTTCTTC. It yields the protein CASSPTSGSFDEQFF. The chain uses TRBV7-9 and TRBJ2-1; 12 positions agree with TRBD2. V gave up 5 bases and J gave up 8 bases; unmatched junction bases: 7. CDR1 is SEHNR, CDR2 FQNEAQ, per germline (reference sequence). This CDR3 has 15 amino acids.

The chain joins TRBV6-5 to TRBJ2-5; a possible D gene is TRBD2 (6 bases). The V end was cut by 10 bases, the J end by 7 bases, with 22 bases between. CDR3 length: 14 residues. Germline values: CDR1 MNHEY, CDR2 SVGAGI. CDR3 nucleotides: TGTGCCACCCAGGGTTTCGTTCCCGGGGGGACCCAGTACTTC. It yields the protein CATQGFVPGGTQYF.

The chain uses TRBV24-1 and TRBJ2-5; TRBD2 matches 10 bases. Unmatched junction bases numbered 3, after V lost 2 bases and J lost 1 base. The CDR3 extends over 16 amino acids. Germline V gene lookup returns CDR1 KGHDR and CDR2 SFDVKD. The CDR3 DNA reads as TGTGCCACCAGTGATTCCAAGCGGGAGGGCCAAGAGACCCAGTACTTC. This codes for CATSDSKREGQETQYF.

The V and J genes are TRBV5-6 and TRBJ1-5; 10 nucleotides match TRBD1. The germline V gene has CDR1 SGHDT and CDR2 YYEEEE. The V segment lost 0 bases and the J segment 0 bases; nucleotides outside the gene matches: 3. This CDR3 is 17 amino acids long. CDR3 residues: CASSLGTGGLSNQPQHF. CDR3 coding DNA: TGTGCCAGCAGCTTGGGGACAGGGGGACTTAGCAATCAGCCCCAGCATTTT.

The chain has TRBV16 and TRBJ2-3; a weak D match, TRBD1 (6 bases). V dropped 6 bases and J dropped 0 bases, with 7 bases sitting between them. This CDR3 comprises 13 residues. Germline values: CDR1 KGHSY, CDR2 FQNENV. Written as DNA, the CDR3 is TGTGCCAGCAGAACAGGGAGCACAGATACGCAGTATTTT. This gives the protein CASRTGSTDTQYF.

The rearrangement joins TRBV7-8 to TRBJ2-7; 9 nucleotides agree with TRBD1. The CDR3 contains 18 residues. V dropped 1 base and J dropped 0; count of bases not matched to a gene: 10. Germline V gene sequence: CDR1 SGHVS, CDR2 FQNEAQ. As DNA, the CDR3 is TGTGCCAGCAGCTTAGGGACAGGGGTCCTCAGCGGCTCCTACGAGCAGTACTTC. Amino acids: CASSLGTGVLSGSYEQYF.

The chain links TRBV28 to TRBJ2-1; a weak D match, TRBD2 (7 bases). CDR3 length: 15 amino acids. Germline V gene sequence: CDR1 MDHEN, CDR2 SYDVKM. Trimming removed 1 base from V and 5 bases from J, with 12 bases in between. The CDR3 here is CASSLLGGANNEQFF. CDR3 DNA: TGTGCCAGCAGTTTATTAGGGGGGGCCAACAATGAGCAGTTCTTC.